The entry below gives a single TCR beta chain sequence along with its context. Its specificity is not known. The data originate from a study of T cells in Graves' hyperthyroidism and ophthalmopathy. TCR beta CDR3 region amplification was performed from RNA transcripts. A set of HTBI primers served as the primers for a first-round RT-PCR of the TCR CDR3. TCRdb passed the multiplex PCR reads through MiXCR, listing each CDR3 protein once. The top ten hold roughly 3.4% of the sample, which has about 600,000 distinct CDR3 sequences, approximately 16% seen once. In germline, CDR1 is MGHRA, CDR2 YSYEKL. The junction had 7 bases not matched to a gene; V was cut back by 2 bases and J by 6 bases. The CDR3 totals 15 residues. Ophthalmopathy patients had Clinical Activity Score at least 3, NOSPECS grade at least 4, duration under 3 months. The study's findings and limits: The model predicted ophthalmopathy a median roughly six months before onset. Most thyroid clonotypes that were expanded above 0.001 also turned up in blood.

Sequencing was performed on blood. The chain couples TRBV4-1 to TRBJ1-1, with 9 bases aligning to TRBD1. The sequence came from a woman in her 40s with Graves' ophthalmopathy. The CDR3 region has the DNA TGCGCCAGCAGCCAACCAGGACAGGGGCAGTCTGAAGCTTTCTTT. This sequence encodes CASSQPGQGQSEAFF.